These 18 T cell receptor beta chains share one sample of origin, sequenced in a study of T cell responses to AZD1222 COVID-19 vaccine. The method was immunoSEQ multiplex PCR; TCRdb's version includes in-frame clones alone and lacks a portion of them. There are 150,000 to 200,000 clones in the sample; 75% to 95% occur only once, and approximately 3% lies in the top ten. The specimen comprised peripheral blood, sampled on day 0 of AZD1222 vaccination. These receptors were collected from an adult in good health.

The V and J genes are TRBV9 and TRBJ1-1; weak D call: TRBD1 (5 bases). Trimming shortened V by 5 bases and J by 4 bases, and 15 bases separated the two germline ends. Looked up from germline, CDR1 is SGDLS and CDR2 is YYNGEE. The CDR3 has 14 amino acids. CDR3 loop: CASSTLWGGTEAFF. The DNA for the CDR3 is TGTGCCAGCAGTACCCTCTGGGGGGGCACTGAAGCTTTCTTT.

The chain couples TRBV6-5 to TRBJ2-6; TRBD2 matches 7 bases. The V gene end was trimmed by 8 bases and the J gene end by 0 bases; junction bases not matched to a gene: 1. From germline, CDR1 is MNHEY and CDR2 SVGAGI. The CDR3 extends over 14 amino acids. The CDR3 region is CASGRGSGANVLTF. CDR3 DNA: TGTGCCAGCGGGAGGGGCTCTGGGGCCAACGTCCTGACTTTC.

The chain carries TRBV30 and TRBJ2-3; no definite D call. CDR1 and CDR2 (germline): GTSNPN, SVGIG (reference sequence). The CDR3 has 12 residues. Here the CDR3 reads CVLDGNSDTQYF. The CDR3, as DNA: TGTGTCTTGGATGGGAATTCAGATACGCAGTATTTT.

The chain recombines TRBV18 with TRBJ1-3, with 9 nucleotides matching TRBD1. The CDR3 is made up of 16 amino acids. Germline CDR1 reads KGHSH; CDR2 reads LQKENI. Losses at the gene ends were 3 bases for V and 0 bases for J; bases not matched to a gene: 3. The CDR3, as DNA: TGTGCCAGCTCACCCCAGGGACAGGGCTCTGGAAACACCATATATTTT. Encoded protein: CASSPQGQGSGNTIYF. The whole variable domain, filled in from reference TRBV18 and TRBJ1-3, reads NAGVMQNPRHLVRRRGQEARLRCSPMKGHSHVYWYRQLPEEGLKFMVYLQKENIIDESGMPKERFSAEFPKEGPSILRIQQVVRGDSAAYFCASSPQGQGSGNTIYFGEGSWLTVV.

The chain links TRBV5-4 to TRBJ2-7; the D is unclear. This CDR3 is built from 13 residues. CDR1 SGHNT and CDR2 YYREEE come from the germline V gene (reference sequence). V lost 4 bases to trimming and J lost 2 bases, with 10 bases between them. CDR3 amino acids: CASSNQDTYEQYF. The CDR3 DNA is TGTGCCAGCAGCAACCAAGACACCTACGAGCAGTACTTC.

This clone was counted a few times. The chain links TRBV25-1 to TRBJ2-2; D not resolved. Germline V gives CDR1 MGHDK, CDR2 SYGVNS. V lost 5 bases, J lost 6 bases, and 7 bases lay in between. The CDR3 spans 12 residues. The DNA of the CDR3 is TGTGCCAGCAGTCGATTGCCCGGGGAGCTGTTTTTT. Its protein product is CASSRLPGELFF.

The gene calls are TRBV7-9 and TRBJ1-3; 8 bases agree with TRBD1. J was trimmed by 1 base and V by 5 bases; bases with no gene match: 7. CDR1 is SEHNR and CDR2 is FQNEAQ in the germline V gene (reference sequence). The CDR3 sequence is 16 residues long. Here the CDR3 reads CASSTDRVVSGNTIYF. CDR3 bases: TGTGCCAGCAGCACGGACAGGGTGGTATCTGGAAACACCATATATTTT.

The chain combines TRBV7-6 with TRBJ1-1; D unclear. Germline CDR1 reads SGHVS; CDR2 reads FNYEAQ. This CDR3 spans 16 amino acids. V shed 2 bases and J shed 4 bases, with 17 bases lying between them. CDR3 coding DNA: TGTGCCAGCAGCTTACTCTCTGAGGGTGCCGCCACTGAAGCTTTCTTT. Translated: CASSLLSEGAATEAFF. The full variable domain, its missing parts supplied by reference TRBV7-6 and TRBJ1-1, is GAGVSQSPRYKVTKRGQDVALRCDPISGHVSLYWYRQALGQGPEFLTYFNYEAQQDKSGLPNDRFSAERPEGSISTLTIQRTEQRDSAMYRCASSLLSEGAATEAFFGQGTRLTVV.

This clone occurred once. The CDR3 sequence: CASSIGGQGNEKLFF. CDR3 sequence (DNA): TGTGCCAGTAGTATTGGGGGACAGGGAAATGAAAAACTGTTTTTT. J is TRBJ1-4 and V is TRBV19; 9 positions agree with TRBD1. Germline CDR1 reads LNHDA; CDR2 reads SQIVND (reference sequence). This CDR3 region has 15 residues. Trimming cost V 3 bases and J 5 bases; bases outside gene matches: 4.

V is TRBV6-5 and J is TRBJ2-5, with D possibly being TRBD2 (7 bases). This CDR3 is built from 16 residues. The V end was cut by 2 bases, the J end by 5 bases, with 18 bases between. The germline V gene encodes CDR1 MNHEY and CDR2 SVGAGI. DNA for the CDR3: TGTGCCAGCAGTTACCCCCGGGGCAGGGGAGGGGAGACCCAGTACTTC. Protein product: CASSYPRGRGGETQYF.

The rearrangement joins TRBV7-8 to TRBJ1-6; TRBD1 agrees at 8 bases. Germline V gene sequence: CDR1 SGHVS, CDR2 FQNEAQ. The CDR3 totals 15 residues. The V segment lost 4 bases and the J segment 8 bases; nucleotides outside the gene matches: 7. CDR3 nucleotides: TGTGCCAGCAGCTCGGACAGGGAGATCTATTCACCCCTCCACTTT. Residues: CASSSDREIYSPLHF.

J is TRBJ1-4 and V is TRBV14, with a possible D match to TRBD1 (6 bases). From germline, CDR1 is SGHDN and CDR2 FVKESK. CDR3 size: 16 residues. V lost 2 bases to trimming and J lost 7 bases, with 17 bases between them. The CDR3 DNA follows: TGTGCCAGCAGCCAACCGTTCTCCCAGGGGACTGAAAAACTGTTTTTT. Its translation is CASSQPFSQGTEKLFF.

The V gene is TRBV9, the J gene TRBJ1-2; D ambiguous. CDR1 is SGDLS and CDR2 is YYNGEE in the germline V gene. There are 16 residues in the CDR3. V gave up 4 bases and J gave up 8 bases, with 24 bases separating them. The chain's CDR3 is CASSSPGATPSEGYTF. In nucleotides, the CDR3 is TGTGCCAGCAGCTCGCCGGGCGCAACCCCCTCAGAGGGCTACACCTTC.

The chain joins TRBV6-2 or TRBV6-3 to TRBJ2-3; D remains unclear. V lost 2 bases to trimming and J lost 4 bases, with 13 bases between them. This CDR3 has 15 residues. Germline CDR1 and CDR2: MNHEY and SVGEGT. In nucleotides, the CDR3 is TGTGCCAGCAGTTACGGCGGCAGTGGGGCAGATACGCAGTATTTT. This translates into CASSYGGSGADTQYF.

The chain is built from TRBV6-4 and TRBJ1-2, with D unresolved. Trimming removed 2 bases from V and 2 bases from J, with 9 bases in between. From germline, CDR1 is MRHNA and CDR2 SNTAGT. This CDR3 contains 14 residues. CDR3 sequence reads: CASSDTRSNYGYTF. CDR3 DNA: TGTGCCAGCAGTGACACAAGGTCCAACTATGGCTACACCTTC.

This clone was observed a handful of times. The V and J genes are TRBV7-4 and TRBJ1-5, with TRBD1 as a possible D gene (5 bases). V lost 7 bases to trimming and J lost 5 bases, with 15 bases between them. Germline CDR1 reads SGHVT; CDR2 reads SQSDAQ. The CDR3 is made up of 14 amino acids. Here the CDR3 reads CASIAGGADQPQHF. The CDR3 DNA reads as TGTGCCAGCATCGCGGGGGGAGCGGATCAGCCCCAGCATTTT.

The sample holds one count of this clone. The CDR3 sequence: CSATRAEAFF. CDR3 DNA sequence: TGCAGTGCTACCCGAGCTGAAGCTTTCTTT. The V gene is TRBV20-1, the J gene TRBJ1-1; D not certain. The CDR3 has 10 residues. The V gene lost 4 bases and the J gene lost 6 bases, with 6 bases spanning the gap. Germline CDR1 reads DFQATT; CDR2 reads SNEGSKA (reference sequence).

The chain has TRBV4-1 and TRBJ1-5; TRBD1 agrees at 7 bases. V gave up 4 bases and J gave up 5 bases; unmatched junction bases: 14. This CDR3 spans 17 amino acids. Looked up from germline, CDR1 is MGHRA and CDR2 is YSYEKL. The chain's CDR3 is CASSPIAQTGIHQPQHF. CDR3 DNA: TGCGCCAGCAGCCCCATTGCTCAGACAGGGATCCATCAGCCCCAGCATTTT.